Detailed here is one T cell receptor (beta chain). No cognate antigen has been identified for it. Base-call qualities are not available, and no considerably larger clone is one nucleotide away. Ophthalmopathy patients were characterized by moderately to severely active disease, a Clinical Activity Score of at least 3, a NOSPECS grade of at least 4, and a disease duration under 3 months. Patients with other autoimmune diseases, uncontrolled infections, pregnancy or lactation were excluded. Diagnosis was based on clinical symptoms, serum thyroxine, TRAb, thyroid ultrasound and orbital computed tomography. Ficoll-Paque density gradient centrifugation was used to isolate PBMCs from under 11 ml of fresh peripheral blood. Total RNA was extracted using Trizol reagent, and RNA quality was checked on an Agilent 2100 Bioanalyzer. Cut back by 2 bases and 0 bases, the V and J ends lie 18 bases apart. The germline V gene (reference sequence) sets CDR1 to SGHNT and CDR2 to YYREEE. The CDR3 runs 18 residues from the cysteine to the phenylalanine. Just CDR3 DNA is preserved here, 54 bases in frame from base 1.

This entry comes from a study of Graves' ophthalmopathy and Graves' hyperthyroidism (dated by TCRdb to between 2018 and 2020). Study-level background: Peripheral blood was collected at initial diagnosis, before any treatment. To explore V-J signatures that distinguish ophthalmopathy from hyperthyroidism, a discovery set of 100 patients was enrolled, made up of around 44 with ophthalmopathy and some 56 with stable hyperthyroidism. In roughly 6 hyperthyroidism patients, the T-cell repertoires found in thyroid tissue were compared with those found in blood. Once sampling was done, hyperthyroidism patients were given methimazole at a starting dose of 30 mg daily, while ophthalmopathy patients were given high-dose intravenous methylprednisolone. In total, some 140 blood samples were TCR-sequenced: 40 to 45 ophthalmopathy, roughly 80 hyperthyroidism and roughly 17 hyperthyroidism-to-ophthalmopathy patients. The study used signatures of the TCR beta repertoire to tell Graves' ophthalmopathy apart from Graves' hyperthyroidism and to predict which patients would progress to ophthalmopathy. An independent validation cohort comprised some 19 hyperthyroidism patients and around 16 patients who later progressed from hyperthyroidism to ophthalmopathy. Points the paper makes about the study in general: Sample size was not predetermined statistically, and investigators were not blinded to group allocation. In validation, the model predicted ophthalmopathy progression with roughly 68% sensitivity and 72.22% specificity; eleven to twelve predicted patients were CT-confirmed with GO in a median of roughly 6.8 months. The 13-signature model separated ophthalmopathy from stable hyperthyroidism with roughly 88% sensitivity and just under 84% specificity in cross-validation, and 80%/75% in the test set. Most expanded thyroid clonotypes with a frequency above 0.001 also appeared in blood, which suggests that blood repertoires may reflect the immune response in the thyroid.

For repertoire sequencing, TCR beta CDR3 regions were amplified from RNA transcripts. HTBI primers and the Qiagen OneStep RT-PCR kit were used in a first-round RT-PCR, which was followed by a second-round multiplex PCR, size selection and purification. The libraries underwent paired-end sequencing with 100 bp reads on an Illumina HiSeq2000. The study's own analysis went as follows. SOAPnuke was used to process the reads, throwing out any read that had adapters, had uncalled bases, had a mean Phred below 15, or lacked an exact constant-primer or identifier match. COPE v1.2.5 was used to merge high-quality paired reads. Each unique nucleotide sequence was treated as a clonotype, and MiTCR v1.1 was used to align the clonotypes to the IMGT TRB V, D and J references. Analysis was restricted to V-J combinations with a frequency above 0.0001, which covered about 99% of repertoires. For each V-J combination, a TCR clonal expansion and chaos score was defined as the ratio of F50 clonal expansion to chaos observed in the TCRdist matrix. Welch's t-statistics and random forest were used to reduce features to 13 V-J combinations, which were fed into a naive Bayes classifier. The similarity between thyroid and blood repertoires was quantified using the Morisita-Horn index. TCRdb trimmed public reads at Q25 via fastp, called clones via MiXCR and kept in-frame beta chains. Entries that share a CDR3 protein sequence are merged under the most common genes and DNA. It is TCRdb's table, rather than the study itself, that gives the V and J calls and clone size. The sample has about 740,000 distinct CDR3 sequences on record, roughly 40% of them singletons. Approximately 46% of the sample is held by the ten biggest clonotypes.

In this chain, TRBV5-4 is recombined with TRBJ1-5, with TRBD1 perhaps the D gene, on 5 matching bases. The TCR comes from an adult man with Graves' ophthalmopathy. The source material was peripheral blood. DNA sequence: TGTGCCAGCAGCTTAACGGGACGACCGAACCATAGCAATCAGCCCCAGCATTTT. Translated, this is CASSLTGRPNHSNQPQHF. When the CDR3 is completed using the reference TRBV5-4 and TRBJ1-5 genes on either side, the full variable domain is ETGVTQSPTHLIKTRGQQVTLRCSSQSGHNTVSWYQQALGQGPQFIFQYYREEENGRGNFPPRFSGLQFPNYSSELNVNALELDDSALYLCASSLTGRPNHSNQPQHFGDGTRLSIL.